This note documents a single T cell receptor beta chain sequence. This clonotype occurred many times. The specificity of this receptor is unknown. Base qualities are not recorded, but no much larger clone differs from it by a single base. cDNA was synthesized by template-switch 5'RACE using a primer with a 10-nucleotide random unique molecular identifier that tagged each TCR transcript. Over 200 million TCR-beta sequences, covering 15-18 subjects, were produced in each sequencing run. The RNeasy kit was used for extraction of total RNA. TCR-beta VDJ regions were amplified with primers for the TCR constant region and the 5'RACE anchor, using the KAPA Real-time Library Amplification kit. Sample indexes and Illumina adaptors were added in a first PCR, after which library yield was increased in a second PCR. The roughly 650 bp TCR product was size-selected on a 2% E-gel SizeSelection system after Ampure bead purification. Before pooling, library quality was assessed on a Bioanalyzer, concentration was determined with Qubit, and library quantification was performed with the Kapa Library Quantification kit. Libraries were sequenced paired-end 2 x 150 bp on an Illumina HiSeq 2500. To increase sequence diversity, about 25-31% phiX was spiked into each library pool. In the source study's methods: The quality-filtered reads were processed with the UMI-based MiGEC pipeline, whose error correction step removed more than 85% of the raw TCR sequences. IMGT germline references were used for aligning VDJ genes, and each clonotype was defined as a unique CDR3 amino acid sequence together with its V-J genes. Clonal expansion, Shannon diversity, and CDR3 relatedness (CalcPairwiseDistances, ClusterSamples) were evaluated with VDJtools, and phylogenetic trees were built with CLCbio workbench. Clones with at least 8 unique UMIs were defined as expanded, with this threshold being based on coefficient-of-variation modelling across technical triplicates. The raw public data were reprocessed by TCRdb itself: fastp quality trimming at Q25, MiXCR clonotype calling, in-frame beta chains only. Every distinct CDR3 protein forms one entry, paired with its most common genes and DNA. TCRdb, rather than the study authors, made the V and J calls. Within this sample are about 46,000 distinct CDR3 sequences, with just over 3% of them counted one time only. Of the sample, more than 13% falls within the top ten clones.

The source of the sample is a study of neurological immune-mediated disorders (dated by TCRdb to between 2018 and 2021). The study in broad terms: Among the roughly 35 multiple sclerosis patients, around 30 had relapsing-remitting MS and 3 had secondary progressive MS. The cohort was made up of around 70 subjects, consisting of roughly 15 HAM/TSP patients, 35 or so multiple sclerosis patients and approximately 20 healthy controls. Using UMI-based sequencing, the study compared peripheral blood TCR-beta repertoires from patients with HTLV-I-associated myelopathy (HAM/TSP), patients with multiple sclerosis, and healthy controls. Longitudinal samples, technical triplicates and paired sorted CD4+ and CD8+ T-cell subsets, alongside PBMC samples, were included among the approximately 110 TCR-beta libraries.

For the unsorted PBMC libraries, 2 million PBMCs were stored in RNAlater at -80 degrees C until RNA extraction and were used to generate the libraries. Multiple sclerosis patients were enrolled in a US clinical protocol evaluating disease progression by magnetic resonance imaging. PBMCs were separated from peripheral blood using Ficoll-Hypaque density gradient centrifugation and then cryopreserved in liquid nitrogen. General findings and caveats noted by the study authors: In phylogenetic analysis, the repertoires of 18 of 34 MS patients grouped into a cluster of related CDR3 sequences, which suggests a possible signature at the repertoire level. The MS cluster showed no association with clinical or MRI features, and the authors stated that larger cohorts are needed. TCR clonal expansion was highest in HAM/TSP patients and lowest in MS patients, with MS patients falling below even healthy controls. Across subjects, expanded clones never shared an identical CDR3 amino acid sequence, which suggests that the TCR-beta repertoires in every group were private.

The sequenced sample was PBMCs. The receptor was derived from a woman aged 50 to 60 with multiple sclerosis.

This receptor carries the CDR3 CASGEGQDNSPLHF. The DNA is TGTGCCAGCGGAGAGGGACAGGATAATTCACCCCTCCACTTT. This chain is built from TRBV25-1 and TRBJ1-6; the central 8 bases match TRBD1. CDR1 and CDR2 are read off the germline V gene as MGHDK and SYGVNS. From V the trimming removes 8 bases and from J it removes 5 bases, while the gene matches leave 5 bases of the junction unaccounted for. The CDR3 spans 14 residues, from the cysteine through the phenylalanine. CDR3 DNA only is kept here, 42 bases in frame from base 1.